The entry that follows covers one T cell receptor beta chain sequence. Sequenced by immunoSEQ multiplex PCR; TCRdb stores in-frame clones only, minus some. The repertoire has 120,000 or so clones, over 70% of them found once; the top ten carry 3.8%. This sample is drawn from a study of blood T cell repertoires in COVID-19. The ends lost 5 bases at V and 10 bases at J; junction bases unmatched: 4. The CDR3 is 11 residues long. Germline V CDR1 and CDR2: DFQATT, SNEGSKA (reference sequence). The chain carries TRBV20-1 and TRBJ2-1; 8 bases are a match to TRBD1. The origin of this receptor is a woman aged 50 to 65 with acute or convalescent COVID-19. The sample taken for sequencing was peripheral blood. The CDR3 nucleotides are TGCAGTGCTCACGACAGGGGCGAGCAGTTCTTC. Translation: CSAHDRGEQFF.